Presented here are 22 T cell receptor beta chains from one specimen sequenced in a study of human T cells and chemical hapten exposure. MiXCR, applied by TCRdb to the RACE reads, yields one record per CDR3 protein. The sample lists some 80,000 distinct CDR3 sequences, more than 8.5% occurring once. Indicated time point: patch test 2, 6 weeks after DPC sensitization. Treatment in this sample: therapeutic diphenylcyclopropenone sensitization with weekly scalp DPC. The material was whole blood, obtained in connection with sensitization to the hapten diphenylcyclopropenone (DPC). The receptors here all came from a woman aged 30 to 39 with alopecia areata. Some clones in this sample may be carry-over from other donors' samples.

In regard to this clonotype: At one end the junction does not follow the germline gene, possibly because of a read error. V gene TRBV7-7 combines with J gene TRBJ2-1; TRBD2 agrees at 13 bases. The CDR3 extends over 20 amino acids. Germline V gene lookup returns CDR1 SSHAT and CDR2 FNYEAQ (reference sequence). CDR3 DNA sequence: TGTGCTAGCAGCTTAAGGCCGGGACTAGCGGGACCCAGCTCCTACAATGAGCAGTTCTTC. It yields the protein CASSLRPGLAGPSSYNEQFF.

Many counts were recorded for this clonotype. V usage is TRBV24-1 and J usage is TRBJ2-2, with D maybe TRBD2 (7 bases). V gave up 9 bases and J gave up 6 bases, with 10 bases separating them. CDR3 length: 12 amino acids. Germline values: CDR1 KGHDR, CDR2 SFDVKD. The CDR3 spells CATRGGAGELFF. The CDR3 DNA is TGTGCCACCCGAGGGGGGGCCGGGGAGCTGTTTTTT.

This clonotype was seen many times. This chain links TRBV20-1 with TRBJ1-1; 7 bases fit TRBD1. The CDR3 has 11 residues. The germline V gene has CDR1 DFQATT and CDR2 SNEGSKA (reference sequence). The V segment lost 5 bases and the J segment 7 bases; nucleotides outside the gene matches: 4. The CDR3 loop reads CSARQGFEAFF. CDR3 DNA: TGCAGTGCTCGACAGGGATTTGAAGCTTTCTTT.

This clonotype was picked up many times. Written as DNA, the CDR3 is TGTGCCAGCAGCTTAGCCGGGACAGGGGGGTACGAGCAGTACTTC. It is translated as CASSLAGTGGYEQYF. This sequence joins TRBV7-6 and TRBJ2-7; 11 nucleotides match TRBD1. This CDR3 comprises 15 residues. Germline V gene data show CDR1 as SGHVS and CDR2 as FNYEAQ. J lost 4 bases, V lost 0 bases, and 2 bases had no gene match.

The chain couples TRBV30 to TRBJ1-3; D possibly corresponds to TRBD1 (6 bases). Germline V gene data show CDR1 as GTSNPN and CDR2 as SVGIG (reference sequence). This CDR3 contains 15 residues. Trimming took off 4 bases at V and 0 bases at J, with 13 bases between the two ends. The CDR3 loop is CAWTAGTFSGNTIYF. The CDR3 DNA reads TGTGCCTGGACGGCAGGGACATTCTCTGGAAACACCATATATTTT.

V is TRBV27 and J is TRBJ2-1; 9 bases line up with TRBD2. The V gene's germline CDR1 is MNHEY and CDR2 SMNVEV (reference sequence). Germline trimming cut 6 bases from V and 8 bases from J; bases unmatched to any gene: 11. The CDR3 runs 15 residues. In nucleotides, the CDR3 is TGTGCCAGCAGAATAGCGGGAGAGGTAGCATATGAGCAGTTCTTC. It is translated as CASRIAGEVAYEQFF.

This clonotype was recorded a few times. V usage is TRBV6-1 and J usage is TRBJ2-1; the D is unclear. Germline values: CDR1 MNHNS, CDR2 SASEGT. This CDR3 contains 16 residues. The V gene lost 6 bases and the J gene lost 1 base, with 16 bases spanning the gap. The CDR3 sequence: CASRSNALWSYNEQFF. For the CDR3, the DNA is TGTGCCAGCAGGAGCAATGCCCTCTGGTCCTACAATGAGCAGTTCTTC.

In this sample, this clonotype turned up a few times. The chain recombines TRBV6-5 with TRBJ2-7, with 8 bases fitting TRBD1. V lost 6 bases to trimming and J lost 3 bases; unmatched junction nucleotides: 10. The CDR3 contains 15 residues. In germline, CDR1 is MNHEY, CDR2 SVGAGI. DNA of the CDR3: TGTGCCAGCAGCCCAGGGGGCGCCGAGGGCTACGAGCAGTACTTC. Its protein product is CASSPGGAEGYEQYF.

This clonotype was seen many times. CDR3 in DNA: TGTGCCAGCAGTTCGACAGGCTACGAGCAGTACTTC. Protein: CASSSTGYEQYF. The J gene is TRBJ2-7, the V gene TRBV28; D is possibly TRBD1 (6 bases). Trimming removed 4 bases from V and 3 bases from J, with 7 bases in between. Germline-derived CDR1 and CDR2 are MDHEN and SYDVKM. This CDR3 contains 12 residues.

This clonotype was recorded many times. This chain links TRBV12-5 with TRBJ2-2; 12 positions agree with TRBD2. The germline V gene encodes CDR1 LGHNT and CDR2 FRNRAP. The length of the CDR3 is 18 residues. The junction had 5 bases not matched to a gene; V was cut back by 3 bases and J by 0 bases. This CDR3 is CASGFSGTSGSNTGELFF. The DNA of the CDR3 is TGTGCTAGTGGTTTCTCCGGGACTAGCGGGTCGAACACCGGGGAGCTGTTTTTT.

This clonotype was observed many times. The chain recombines TRBV6-2 or TRBV6-3 with TRBJ2-1; 8 bases map to TRBD2. Germline CDR1 is MNHEY and CDR2 is SVGEGT. The CDR3 is made up of 16 amino acids. V dropped 6 bases and J dropped 3; count of bases not matched to a gene: 10. The CDR3 nucleotides read TGTGCCAGCAGCCCATATAGCGGGACGATCTACAATGAGCAGTTCTTC. Protein sequence: CASSPYSGTIYNEQFF.

This clonotype was found many times. The rearrangement uses TRBV29-1 and TRBJ1-5; D possibly corresponds to TRBD1 (5 bases). The germline gives CDR1 SQVTM, CDR2 ANQGSEA. The ends were cut back, 7 bases at V and 4 bases at J, with 11 bases in the middle. This CDR3 region has 12 residues. The CDR3 spells CSAGQGNQPQHF. In DNA, the CDR3 is TGCAGCGCTGGTCAGGGAAATCAGCCCCAGCATTTT.

This clonotype was found many times. The genes are TRBV7-2 and TRBJ2-3, with 8 bases fitting TRBD2. Trimming took 0 bases from V and 2 from J; bases not matched to a gene: 4. Germline V CDR1 and CDR2: SGHTA, FQGNSA. CDR3 length: 16 amino acids. The CDR3 nucleotides read TGTGCCAGCAGCTTAGCATTAGCGGGGCCCACAGATACGCAGTATTTT. Translating it yields CASSLALAGPTDTQYF.

This clonotype has at least ten counts. The chain has TRBV11-3 and TRBJ2-2; D might be TRBD1 or TRBD2, each matching 5 bases. Germline values: CDR1 SGHNT, CDR2 YENEEA. This CDR3 has 14 amino acids. V dropped 9 bases and J dropped 3 bases, with 14 bases sitting between them. CDR3 amino acids: CASTPGTDTGELFF. The DNA for the CDR3 is TGTGCCAGTACACCGGGGACGGACACCGGGGAGCTGTTTTTT.

The table lists this clonotype with many counts. The V gene is TRBV2, the J gene TRBJ2-5; D unresolved. Germline V lookup: CDR1 SNHLY, CDR2 FYNNEI. Trimming took off 6 bases at V and 2 bases at J, with 10 bases between the two ends. The CDR3 is made up of 13 amino acids. Written as DNA, the CDR3 is TGTGCCAGCAGCCTCCTACTACAAGAGACCCAGTACTTC. The encoded protein is CASSLLLQETQYF.

This clonotype was counted at least ten times. This sequence joins TRBV7-2 and TRBJ2-4; 7 positions agree with TRBD1. CDR3 size: 13 residues. Germline CDR1 reads SGHTA; CDR2 reads FQGNSA. Unmatched junction bases numbered 6, after V lost 5 bases and J lost 8 bases. CDR3 in DNA: TGTGCCAGCAGCGACAGGGCGACGGACATTCAGTACTTC. Translated: CASSDRATDIQYF.

This clonotype was seen a few times. This chain links TRBV29-1 with TRBJ1-2; 7 bases agree with TRBD1. The CDR3 consists of 13 residues. J was trimmed by 3 bases and V by 6 bases; bases with no gene match: 7. Germline V gene lookup returns CDR1 SQVTM and CDR2 ANQGSEA. The CDR3 region is CSVEWTGDYGYTF. In DNA form, the CDR3 reads TGCAGCGTGGAATGGACAGGAGACTATGGCTACACCTTC.

As concerns this clonotype: This may be a read error: a much more frequent sequence differs by one nucleotide. The chain recombines TRBV7-2 with TRBJ1-5; D uncertain. The CDR3 length is 14 residues. Looked up from germline, CDR1 is SGHTA and CDR2 is FQGNSA. CDR3 DNA: TGTGCCAGCAGCTTATCGTCCCAGGATCATCCCCAGCATTTT. It translates to CASSLSSQDHPQHF. Full variable domain (missing parts from reference TRBV7-2 and TRBJ1-5): GAGVSQSPSNKVTEKGKDVELRCDPISGHTALYWYRQSLGQGLEFLIYFQGNSAPDKSGLPSDRFSAERTGGSVSTLTIQRTQQEDSAVYLCASSLSSQDHPQHFGDGTRLSIL.

The rearrangement uses TRBV9 and TRBJ1-1; perhaps TRBD1 as D (6 bases). Trimming left V 1 base short and J 4 bases short, with 8 bases between. Germline values: CDR1 SGDLS, CDR2 YYNGEE. The CDR3 contains 13 residues. CDR3 in amino acids: CASSVTGCTEAFF. The CDR3 nucleotides read TGTGCCAGCAGCGTAACAGGGTGCACTGAAGCTTTCTTT.

This rearrangement joins TRBV7-3 to TRBJ2-3; D may match TRBD1 or TRBD2 (5 bases each). Germline lookup yields CDR1 SGHTA and CDR2 FQGTGA. The V and J ends lost 1 base and 2 bases respectively, with 13 bases between them. This CDR3 spans 16 amino acids. Here the CDR3 DNA reads TGTGCCAGCAGCTTAAGGGGCAGGGAGACCACAGATACGCAGTATTTT. As protein: CASSLRGRETTDTQYF. The full variable domain, rest sourced from reference TRBV7-3 and TRBJ2-3, is GAGVSQTPSNKVTEKGKYVELRCDPISGHTALYWYRQSLGQGPEFLIYFQGTGAADDSGLPNDRFFAVRPEGSVSTLKIQRTERGDSAVYLCASSLRGRETTDTQYFGPGTRLTVL.

The J gene is TRBJ1-1, the V gene TRBV27, with D tentatively TRBD1 (6 bases). CDR3 size: 13 residues. The V end lost 5 bases, the J end lost 4 bases, and 11 bases lay between the germline ends. Germline CDR1 is MNHEY and CDR2 is SMNVEV (reference sequence). The CDR3 loop reads CASSPRGSTEAFF. The CDR3 DNA is TGTGCCAGCAGTCCCAGGGGAAGCACTGAAGCTTTCTTT.

Comment on this clonotype: This clone may be a read error of a much larger clone one base away. V and J are TRBV6-2 or TRBV6-3 and TRBJ1-4; 9 bases are shared with TRBD1. CDR3 length: 16 amino acids. In germline, CDR1 is MNHEY, CDR2 SVGEGT. CDR3 nucleotide sequence: TGTGCCAGCAGTTACGGTGGGACAGGGCGCGATGAAAAACTGATTTTT. As protein: CASSYGGTGRDEKLIF.